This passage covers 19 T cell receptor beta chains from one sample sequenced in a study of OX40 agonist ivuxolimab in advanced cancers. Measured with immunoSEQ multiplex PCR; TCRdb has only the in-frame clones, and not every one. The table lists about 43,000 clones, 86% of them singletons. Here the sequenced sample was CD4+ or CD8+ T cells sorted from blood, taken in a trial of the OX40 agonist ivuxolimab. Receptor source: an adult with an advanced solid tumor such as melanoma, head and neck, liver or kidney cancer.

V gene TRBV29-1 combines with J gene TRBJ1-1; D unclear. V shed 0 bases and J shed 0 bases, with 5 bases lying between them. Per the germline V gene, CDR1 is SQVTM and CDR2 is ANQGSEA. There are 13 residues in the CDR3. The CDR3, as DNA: TGCAGCGTTGAAGATCTGGTGAACACTGAAGCTTTCTTT. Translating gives CSVEDLVNTEAFF.

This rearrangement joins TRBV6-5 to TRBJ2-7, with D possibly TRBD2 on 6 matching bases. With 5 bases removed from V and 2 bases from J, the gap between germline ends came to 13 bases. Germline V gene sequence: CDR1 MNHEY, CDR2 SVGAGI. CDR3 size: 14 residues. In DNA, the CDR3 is TGTGCCAGCAGTGGGGCAGGGAGGACCTACGAGCAGTACTTC. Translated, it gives CASSGAGRTYEQYF.

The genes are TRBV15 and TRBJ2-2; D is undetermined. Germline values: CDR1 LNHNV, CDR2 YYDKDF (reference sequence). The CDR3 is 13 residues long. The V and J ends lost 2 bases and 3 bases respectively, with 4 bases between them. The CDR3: CATSRMDTGELFF. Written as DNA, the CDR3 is TGTGCCACCAGCAGAATGGACACCGGGGAGCTGTTTTTT.

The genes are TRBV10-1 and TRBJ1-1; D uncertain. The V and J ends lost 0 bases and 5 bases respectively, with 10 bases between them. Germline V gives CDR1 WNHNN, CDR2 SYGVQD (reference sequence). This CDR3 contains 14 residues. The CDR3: CASSESRVATEAFF. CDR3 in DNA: TGCGCCAGCAGTGAGTCAAGGGTCGCTACTGAAGCTTTCTTT.

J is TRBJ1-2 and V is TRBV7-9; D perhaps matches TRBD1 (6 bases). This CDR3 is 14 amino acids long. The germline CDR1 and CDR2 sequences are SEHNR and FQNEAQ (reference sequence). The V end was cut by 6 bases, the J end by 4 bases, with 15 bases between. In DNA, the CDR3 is TGTGCCAGCAGTTCGGGCAGGGACACCTATGGCTACACCTTC. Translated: CASSSGRDTYGYTF.

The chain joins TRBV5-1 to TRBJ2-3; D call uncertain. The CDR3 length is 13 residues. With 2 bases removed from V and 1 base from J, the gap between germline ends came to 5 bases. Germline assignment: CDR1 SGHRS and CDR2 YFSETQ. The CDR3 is CASSLAGTDTQYF. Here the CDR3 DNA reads TGCGCCAGCAGCTTAGCAGGCACAGATACGCAGTATTTT.

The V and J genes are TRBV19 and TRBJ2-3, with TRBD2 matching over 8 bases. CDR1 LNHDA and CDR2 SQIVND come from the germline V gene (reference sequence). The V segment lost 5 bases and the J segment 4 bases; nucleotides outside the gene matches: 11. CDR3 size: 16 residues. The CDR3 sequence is CASSLGGGRSADTQYF. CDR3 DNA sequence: TGTGCCAGTAGTTTGGGCGGCGGGAGGAGTGCAGATACGCAGTATTTT.

As DNA, the CDR3 is TGTGCCAGCACCATGGACGGGAACACTGAAGCTTTCTTT. It translates to CASTMDGNTEAFF. The chain is built from TRBV28 and TRBJ1-1; D ambiguous. CDR1 MDHEN and CDR2 SYDVKM come from the germline V gene. V was clipped by 7 bases and J by 1 base, with 10 bases between them. This CDR3 region has 13 residues. Full variable domain (remainder filled in from reference TRBV28 and TRBJ1-1): DVKVTQSSRYLVKRTGEKVFLECVQDMDHENMFWYRQDPGLGLRLIYFSYDVKMKEKGDIPEGYSVSREKKERFSLILESASTNQTSMYLCASTMDGNTEAFFGQGTRLTVV.

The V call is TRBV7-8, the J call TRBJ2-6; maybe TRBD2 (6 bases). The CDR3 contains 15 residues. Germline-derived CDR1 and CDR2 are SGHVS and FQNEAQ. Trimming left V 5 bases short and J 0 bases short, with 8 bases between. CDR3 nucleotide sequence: TGTGCCAGCAGCGGCGGGGCCTCTGGGGCCAACGTCCTGACTTTC. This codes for CASSGGASGANVLTF. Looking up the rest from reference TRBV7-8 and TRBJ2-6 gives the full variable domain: GAGVSQSPRYKVAKRGQDVALRCDPISGHVSLFWYQQALGQGPEFLTYFQNEAQLDKSGLPSDRFFAERPEGSVSTLKIQRTQQEDSAVYLCASSGGASGANVLTFGAGSRLTVL.

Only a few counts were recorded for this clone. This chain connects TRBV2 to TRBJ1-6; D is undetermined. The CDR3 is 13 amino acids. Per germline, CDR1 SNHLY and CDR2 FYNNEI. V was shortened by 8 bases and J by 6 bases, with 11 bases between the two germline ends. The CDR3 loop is CASLVTINSPLHF. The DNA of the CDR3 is TGTGCCAGCCTCGTCACGATTAATTCACCCCTCCACTTT.

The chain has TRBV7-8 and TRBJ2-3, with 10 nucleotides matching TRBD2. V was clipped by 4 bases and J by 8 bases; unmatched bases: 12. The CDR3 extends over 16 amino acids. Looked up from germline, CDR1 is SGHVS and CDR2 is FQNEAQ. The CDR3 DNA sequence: TGTGCCAGCAGCTCACTCTCTAGCGGGGGAGCTCTTACGCAGTATTTT. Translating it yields CASSSLSSGGALTQYF.

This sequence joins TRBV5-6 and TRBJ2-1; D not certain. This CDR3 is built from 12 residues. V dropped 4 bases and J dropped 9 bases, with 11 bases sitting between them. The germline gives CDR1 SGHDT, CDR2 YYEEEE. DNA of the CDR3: TGTGCCAGCAGCCGTCGACTCGGTGAGCAGTTCTTC. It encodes CASSRRLGEQFF. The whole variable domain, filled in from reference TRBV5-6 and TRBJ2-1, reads DAGVTQSPTHLIKTRGQQVTLRCSPKSGHDTVSWYQQALGQGPQFIFQYYEEEERQRGNFPDRFSGHQFPNYSSELNVNALLLGDSALYLCASSRRLGEQFFGPGTRLTVL.

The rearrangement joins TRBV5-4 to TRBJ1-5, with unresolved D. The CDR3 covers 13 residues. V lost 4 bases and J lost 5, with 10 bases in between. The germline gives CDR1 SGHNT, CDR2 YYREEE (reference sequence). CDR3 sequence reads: CASSQEPHQPQHF. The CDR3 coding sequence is TGTGCCAGCAGCCAAGAACCCCATCAGCCCCAGCATTTT.

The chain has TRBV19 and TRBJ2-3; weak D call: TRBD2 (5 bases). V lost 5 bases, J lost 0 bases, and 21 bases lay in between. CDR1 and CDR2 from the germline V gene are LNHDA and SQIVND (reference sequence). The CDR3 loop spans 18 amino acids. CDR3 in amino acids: CASSRPQADWASTDTQYF. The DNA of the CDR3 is TGTGCCAGTAGTCGACCCCAGGCGGACTGGGCGAGCACAGATACGCAGTATTTT.

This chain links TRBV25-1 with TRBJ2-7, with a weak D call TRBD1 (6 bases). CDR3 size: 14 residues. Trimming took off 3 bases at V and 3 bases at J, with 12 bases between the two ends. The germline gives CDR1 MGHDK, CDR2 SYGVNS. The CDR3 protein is CASSDRRGGYEQYF. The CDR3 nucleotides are TGTGCCAGCAGTGATCGCCGAGGGGGCTACGAGCAGTACTTC.

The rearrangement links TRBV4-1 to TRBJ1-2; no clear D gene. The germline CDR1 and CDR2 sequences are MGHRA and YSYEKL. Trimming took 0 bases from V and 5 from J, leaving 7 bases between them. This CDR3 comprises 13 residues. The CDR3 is CASSQDLQYGYTF. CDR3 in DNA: TGCGCCAGCAGCCAAGATCTACAGTATGGCTACACCTTC.

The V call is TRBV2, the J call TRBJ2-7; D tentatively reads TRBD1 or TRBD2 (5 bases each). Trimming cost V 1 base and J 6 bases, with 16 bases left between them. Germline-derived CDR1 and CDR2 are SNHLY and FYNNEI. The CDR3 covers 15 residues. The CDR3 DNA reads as TGTGCCAGCAGTGAAGAAGCTCGGGGCACGGGCGAGCAGTACTTC. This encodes CASSEEARGTGEQYF.

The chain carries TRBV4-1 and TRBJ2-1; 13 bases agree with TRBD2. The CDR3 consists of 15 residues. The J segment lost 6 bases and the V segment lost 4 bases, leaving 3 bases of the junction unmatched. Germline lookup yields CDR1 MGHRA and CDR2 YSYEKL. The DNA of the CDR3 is TGCGCCAGCAGCCCCTGGACTAGCGGGAGCAATGAGCAGTTCTTC. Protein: CASSPWTSGSNEQFF.

CDR3 residues: CVWTRQDTQYF. The CDR3 region has the DNA TGTGTCTGGACTAGGCAGGATACGCAGTATTTT. The V gene is TRBV5-4, the J gene TRBJ2-3; 7 nucleotides align to TRBD2. From germline, CDR1 is SGHNT and CDR2 YYREEE (reference sequence). The CDR3 runs to 11 residues.